This is a list of T cell receptor beta chains from one sample in a study of beta chain features in type 1 diabetes. TCRdb's table, derived via immunoSEQ multiplex PCR, lists solely in-frame clones and lacks some. The sample includes roughly 260,000 clones, roughly a tenth seen only once; the top ten take about 0.018%. Material for sequencing was naive CD4+ T cells from blood. These receptors came from a man in his thirties or forties with type 1 diabetes. Each CDR3 is given with its conserved first and last residue. D genes are given only for firm matches. Clone size is given for some rows only: seen once, a few or many times, or a class if the clone is expanded.

v_call	clone_size	j_call	d_call	cdr3_aa	cdr3_nt
TRBV7-2	few	TRBJ1-3	NA	CASSLGGLNSGNTIYF	TGTGCCAGCAGCTTAGGCGGACTCAACTCTGGAAACACCATATATTTT
TRBV15	NA	TRBJ1-2	NA	CATSRGSDGYTF	TGTGCCACCAGCAGAGGTTCAGATGGCTACACCTTC
TRBV15	few	TRBJ1-1	NA	CATSRDRNTEAFF	TGTGCCACCAGCAGAGATAGGAACACTGAAGCTTTCTTT
TRBV27	NA	TRBJ2-7	TRBD1	CASSFDRGASYEQYF	TGTGCCAGCAGTTTCGACAGGGGAGCGTCCTACGAGCAGTACTTC
TRBV5-1	few	TRBJ2-1	NA	CASSLSGGRNEQFF	TGCGCCAGCAGCTTGAGTGGCGGTCGGAATGAGCAGTTCTTC
TRBV13	NA	TRBJ2-2	NA	CASSSSLAGELFF	TGTGCCAGCAGCTCGTCGTTAGCCGGGGAGCTGTTTTTT
TRBV19	few	TRBJ1-6	TRBD1	CASSMQTGGNSPLHF	TGTGCCAGTAGTATGCAGACAGGGGGAAATTCACCCCTCCACTTT
TRBV5-5	NA	TRBJ2-7	NA	CASSFHNREQYF	TGTGCCAGCAGCTTCCACAACAGGGAGCAGTACTTC
TRBV7-9	few	TRBJ2-5	TRBD1	CASSWGQGVETQYF	TGTGCCAGCAGCTGGGGACAGGGGGTCGAGACCCAGTACTTC
TRBV27	NA	TRBJ1-2	NA	CASKPRDTGGYTF	TGTGCCAGCAAACCTCGGGACACCGGTGGCTACACCTTC
TRBV19	few	TRBJ2-1	TRBD2	CASSRTSGGHYNEQFF	TGTGCCAGTAGTAGAACTAGCGGGGGGCACTACAATGAGCAGTTCTTC
TRBV29-1	NA	TRBJ1-5	TRBD1	CSVGTGFQPQHF	TGCAGCGTTGGGACAGGGTTTCAGCCCCAGCATTTT
TRBV5-1	few	TRBJ2-3	TRBD1	CASSRGNRGRIADTQYF	TGCGCCAGCAGCCGGGGGAACAGGGGGCGGATCGCAGATACGCAGTATTTT
TRBV11-2	NA	TRBJ2-7	NA	CASSFTGGDEQYF	TGTGCCAGCAGCTTCACGGGGGGCGACGAGCAGTACTTC
TRBV2	few	TRBJ2-7	NA	CASSEGAPYEQYF	TGTGCCAGCAGTGAGGGGGCCCCCTACGAGCAGTACTTC